Described below is a single T cell receptor (beta chain) sequence and its context. The antigen is undetermined. The germline CDR1 and CDR2 sequences are SGHAT and FQNNGV. The CDR3 covers 17 residues. Between the trimmed V and J ends, which lost 2 bases and 0 bases, there was a span of 11 bases. The sample is drawn from a study of OX40 agonist ivuxolimab in advanced cancers. Across the study: Ivuxolimab is a fully human IgG2 antibody that activates OX40 (CD134). Eligibility rules accepted prior anti-PD-1, anti-PD-L1 or anti-CTLA-4 therapy, and over 35% had some. Study outcomes and limitations: Some of the nonresponding patients also showed low levels of normalized T-cell clonal expansion. Individuals who were partial responders at 0.1-3.0 mg/kg had clonal expansion that ranked among the lowest.

Using immunoSEQ multiplex PCR, the repertoire was profiled, and TCRdb retains in-frame clones only, with some absent. The table has 43,000 or so clones, 86% seen once; the top ten hold under 40%. Material: CD4+ or CD8+ T cells sorted from blood, obtained in a trial of the OX40 agonist ivuxolimab. This TCR came from an adult with an advanced solid tumor such as melanoma, head and neck, liver or kidney cancer. The J gene is TRBJ1-6, the V gene TRBV11-2; TRBD1 is a possible D gene (5 bases). The CDR3 nucleotides are TGTGCCAGCAGCTTATTAAGGGGCAGCTCCTATAATTCACCCCTCCACTTT. It codes for CASSLLRGSSYNSPLHF.